Sequencing of this T cell receptor beta chain was carried out in a study of T cell responses to AZD1222 COVID-19 vaccine. Study findings and constraints: The donor cohort was predominantly white British with a female majority, and clonal diversity may have been underestimated. Across the whole spike, CD4 TCRs peaked at regions 160-218 and 743-854. Two doses of AZD1222 preceded a rise in Spike-specific TCR breadth and depth. Unmutated variant regions are reportedly the target of nearly half of TCRs that are spike-specific.

V dropped 4 bases and J dropped 10 bases, with 18 bases sitting between them. CDR3 size: 14 residues. Germline-derived CDR1 and CDR2 are SGHNT and YYREEE (reference sequence). Profiling relied on immunoSEQ multiplex PCR, and the TCRdb table lists in-frame clones only, not all of them. The profile shows around 60,000 clones, just over 90% of them singletons. In regard to this clone: Its target is unknown.

This TCR was recovered from an adult who received the MenACWY meningococcal vaccine as a control. The sequenced sample was peripheral blood, obtained 28 days after the second dose of the MenACWY control vaccine. The rearrangement links TRBV5-4 to TRBJ2-1, with unresolved D. The CDR3 sequence is CASSPDKERAEQFF. The CDR3 nucleotides are TGTGCCAGCAGCCCCGATAAGGAGAGAGCCGAGCAGTTCTTC.